The sequence of this TCR beta chain was determined in a study of blood T cell repertoires in COVID-19. On the study more broadly: Samples came from the United States, Italy and Spain, spanning acute and convalescent COVID-19. From T cells, B-cell-depleted T cells, or PBMCs came the material, which was cDNA or gDNA.

Under the authors' procedure: The assay estimated nucleated cells by amplifying reference gene primers. Repertoires were generated with immunoSEQ multiplex PCR, while TCRdb's copy carries only in-frame clones and drops some. V, J and clone size are those of that table, while D and trimming were read from the DNA. The data show about 20,000 clones, more than 85% seen once. Trimming took 5 bases from V and 6 from J; bases not matched to a gene: 5. The CDR3 is 14 amino acids. Germline-derived CDR1 and CDR2 are SNHLY and FYNNEI. This clonotype originated in a man in his 70s with active COVID-19. J is TRBJ2-2 and V is TRBV2; TRBD1 aligns across 8 bases. The sample was peripheral blood. The CDR3 DNA sequence: TGTGCCAGCAGTCCTGACAGGGGTTCCGGGGAGCTGTTTTTT. It encodes CASSPDRGSGELFF.